One and the same sample provided the 25 T cell receptor beta chains below, sequenced in a study of T cell responses to AZD1222 COVID-19 vaccine. This table comes from immunoSEQ multiplex PCR, and its TCRdb copy is limited to in-frame clones, with some not included. In the table there are approximately 170,000 clones, 90% to 95% of which are singletons. The sequences come from peripheral blood, collected 28 days after the second AZD1222 dose. The source is an adult who received the AZD1222 COVID-19 vaccine.

As regards this clone: In the same sample, other DNA sequences code for this CDR3. The J gene is TRBJ2-7, the V gene TRBV28; D is unclear. Germline V CDR1 and CDR2: MDHEN, SYDVKM. The CDR3 runs to 11 residues. The V and J ends lost 5 bases and 3 bases respectively, with 5 bases between them. This chain's CDR3 is CASSLFYEQYF. CDR3 DNA sequence: TGTGCCAGCAGTCTGTTCTACGAGCAGTACTTC.

The gene calls are TRBV6-5 and TRBJ2-5, with TRBD1 matching 9 bases. Per germline, CDR1 MNHEY and CDR2 SVGAGI. Trimming at V came to 5 bases and at J to 5 bases, leaving 9 bases not matched to a gene. CDR3 length: 15 residues. Here the CDR3 DNA reads TGTGCCAGCAGTATGTCCGGGACAGGGCAGGAGACCCAGTACTTC. This translates into CASSMSGTGQETQYF.

V and J are TRBV20-1 and TRBJ1-6, with D tentatively TRBD1 (5 bases). V was cut by 3 bases and J by 6 bases, with 12 bases left in between. This CDR3 contains 14 residues. Germline CDR1 DFQATT, CDR2 SNEGSKA (reference sequence). CDR3 coding DNA: TGCAGTGCTAGTCCCCAGGGAACTAATTCACCCCTCCACTTT. Its translation: CSASPQGTNSPLHF.

This rearrangement joins TRBV27 to TRBJ2-3; 12 nucleotides agree with TRBD2. CDR1 and CDR2 (germline): MNHEY, SMNVEV (reference sequence). The ends lost 5 bases at V and 2 bases at J; junction bases unmatched: 11. The length of the CDR3 is 18 residues. CDR3 sequence: CASSRTSGIPLVTDTQYF. CDR3 DNA sequence: TGTGCCAGCAGTAGGACTAGCGGGATCCCTTTAGTCACAGATACGCAGTATTTT.

For the CDR3, the DNA is TGTGCCAGCAGTGAATCTCGGGGCGCGGGATTCGGCACTGAAGCTTTCTTT. As protein: CASSESRGAGFGTEAFF. V usage is TRBV25-1 and J usage is TRBJ1-1, with D possibly matching TRBD1 (5 bases). The CDR3 contains 17 residues. The germline V gene has CDR1 MGHDK and CDR2 SYGVNS. The germline V and J ends were trimmed by 1 base and 4 bases, with 19 bases remaining between them.

V and J are TRBV29-1 and TRBJ2-1; 9 nucleotides align to TRBD2. Trimming at V came to 4 bases and at J to 9 bases, leaving 4 bases not matched to a gene. CDR1 is SQVTM and CDR2 is ANQGSEA in the germline V gene. This CDR3 comprises 12 residues. The CDR3 reads CSVVSGSGEQFF. The CDR3 DNA sequence: TGCAGCGTTGTTAGCGGGAGTGGTGAGCAGTTCTTC.

V gene TRBV19 combines with J gene TRBJ1-4; D ambiguous. The V and J ends lost 5 bases and 4 bases respectively, with 11 bases between them. The CDR3 runs to 14 residues. In germline, CDR1 is LNHDA, CDR2 SQIVND (reference sequence). The CDR3 is CASSGRRDNEKLFF. The CDR3 DNA is TGTGCCAGTAGTGGGCGCCGGGATAATGAAAAACTGTTTTTT.

In its sample, this clone was seen many times. The gene calls are TRBV2 and TRBJ2-1; 7 bases map to TRBD2. The CDR3 totals 12 residues. CDR1 SNHLY and CDR2 FYNNEI come from the germline V gene. V lost 1 base, J lost 14 bases, and 5 bases stayed unmatched. CDR3 region: CASSEVGREEFF. The CDR3 coding sequence is TGTGCCAGCAGTGAAGTAGGTCGGGAGGAGTTCTTC.

V and J are TRBV30 and TRBJ2-7; D is ambiguous. This CDR3 has 13 amino acids. V lost 0 bases and J lost 2, with 8 bases in between. CDR1 is GTSNPN and CDR2 is SVGIG in the germline V gene (reference sequence). CDR3 DNA: TGTGCCTGGAGTGTCTCCACAACCTACGAGCAGTACTTC. Translation gives CAWSVSTTYEQYF.

The chain's CDR3 is CASSYSDEAYEQYF. Written as DNA, the CDR3 is TGTGCCAGCAGTTACTCGGACGAAGCCTACGAGCAGTACTTC. This chain joins TRBV6-2 or TRBV6-3 and TRBJ2-7; D is undetermined. The CDR3 is 14 amino acids. CDR1 and CDR2 (germline): MNHEY, SVGEGT. V was pared by 0 bases and J by 2 bases, with 8 bases between.

This chain joins TRBV27 and TRBJ2-7, with a possible D match to TRBD1 (5 bases). V lost 2 bases, J lost 7 bases, and 12 bases lay in between. Looked up from germline, CDR1 is MNHEY and CDR2 is SMNVEV (reference sequence). CDR3 length: 13 amino acids. The CDR3 sequence: CASSLGQGKEQYF. As DNA, the CDR3 is TGTGCCAGCAGTTTAGGCCAGGGCAAGGAGCAGTACTTC.

The chain couples TRBV3-1 (or the pseudogene TRBV3-2) to TRBJ2-7; D might be TRBD2 (7 bases). V gave up 3 bases and J gave up 0 bases, with 12 bases separating them. In germline, CDR1 is LGHDT, CDR2 YNNKEL (reference sequence). This CDR3 is 15 amino acids long. CDR3 protein: CASSHRGAHSYEQYF. The DNA of the CDR3 is TGTGCCAGCAGCCATCGGGGGGCCCACTCCTACGAGCAGTACTTC.

V and J are TRBV28 and TRBJ2-1; TRBD1 agrees at 7 bases. Germline CDR1 is MDHEN and CDR2 is SYDVKM. V trimming: 2 bases; J trimming: 2 bases; junction bases outside the gene matches: 9. CDR3 length: 17 residues. The CDR3 sequence is CASSLIFGQEAYNEQFF. Written as DNA, the CDR3 is TGTGCCAGCAGTTTAATATTCGGACAGGAGGCCTACAATGAGCAGTTCTTC.

The gene calls are TRBV5-4 and TRBJ2-2, with TRBD2 matching over 9 bases. Looked up from germline, CDR1 is SGHNT and CDR2 is YYREEE (reference sequence). The CDR3 contains 16 residues. The V segment lost 0 bases and the J segment 5 bases; nucleotides outside the gene matches: 5. CDR3: CASSLGSSGITGELFF. CDR3 coding DNA: TGTGCCAGCAGCTTGGGTTCTAGCGGGATAACCGGGGAGCTGTTTTTT.

The CDR3, as DNA: TGTGCCAGCAGTTACTCGAACACAGTCCGGACTCTGAACACTGAAGCTTTCTTT. Its protein product is CASSYSNTVRTLNTEAFF. The V gene is TRBV6-2 or TRBV6-3, the J gene TRBJ1-1, with D hard to call. V dropped 0 bases and J dropped 0 bases, with 17 bases sitting between them. Germline V CDR1 and CDR2: MNHEY, SVGEGT. The CDR3 spans 18 residues.

The rearrangement joins TRBV2 to TRBJ1-3, with 7 bases identical to TRBD1. This CDR3 contains 15 residues. Trimming cost V 7 bases and J 0 bases; bases outside gene matches: 6. Looked up from germline, CDR1 is SNHLY and CDR2 is FYNNEI. CDR3 in amino acids: CASKGTESSGNTIYF. The CDR3 DNA is TGTGCCAGCAAGGGGACAGAAAGCTCTGGAAACACCATATATTTT.

V and J are TRBV6-5 and TRBJ2-3, with 7 bases aligning to TRBD2. Trimming cost V 5 bases and J 5 bases; bases outside gene matches: 7. This CDR3 spans 14 amino acids. Germline values: CDR1 MNHEY, CDR2 SVGAGI. CDR3 bases: TGTGCCAGCAGTAGCGGGACCCGGAGAGATACGCAGTATTTT. It specifies CASSSGTRRDTQYF.

The chain uses TRBV18 and TRBJ1-2; D unclear. V gave up 2 bases and J gave up 5 bases, with 9 bases separating them. CDR1 is KGHSH and CDR2 is LQKENI in the germline V gene. This CDR3 is 13 amino acids long. The CDR3 DNA sequence: TGTGCCAGCTCACCAATGGACGGATATGGCTACACCTTC. Translating gives CASSPMDGYGYTF.

This rearrangement joins TRBV11-2 to TRBJ1-3; 8 bases are a match to TRBD1. The CDR3 has 14 amino acids. The V gene end was trimmed by 5 bases and the J gene end by 4 bases; junction bases not matched to a gene: 4. Germline V gives CDR1 SGHAT, CDR2 FQNNGV. The CDR3, as DNA: TGTGCCAGCAGCCACCGGGACAGGGGAAACACCATATATTTT. This gives the protein CASSHRDRGNTIYF.

The chain links TRBV9 to TRBJ2-2; D ambiguous. The CDR3 totals 13 residues. Germline-derived CDR1 and CDR2 are SGDLS and YYNGEE. Trimming cost V 3 bases and J 8 bases, with 11 bases left between them. This CDR3 reads CASSGRWWGELFF. CDR3 bases: TGTGCCAGCAGCGGAAGATGGTGGGGGGAGCTGTTTTTT. Supplemented by reference TRBV9 and TRBJ2-2, the full variable domain reads DSGVTQTPKHLITATGQRVTLRCSPRSGDLSVYWYQQSLDQGLQFLIQYYNGEERAKGNILERFSAQQFPDLHSELNLSSLELGDSALYFCASSGRWWGELFFGEGSRLTVL.

This sequence joins TRBV27 and TRBJ2-1; no clear D. V lost 4 bases, J lost 2 bases, and 9 bases lay in between. The CDR3 runs 14 residues. Germline V gives CDR1 MNHEY, CDR2 SMNVEV (reference sequence). The CDR3 region has the DNA TGTGCCAGCAGTTCATCTGGACCCTACAATGAGCAGTTCTTC. Encoded protein: CASSSSGPYNEQFF.

The gene calls are TRBV19 and TRBJ2-7, with D maybe TRBD1 (6 bases). The CDR3 is made up of 16 amino acids. Germline CDR1 LNHDA, CDR2 SQIVND (reference sequence). Trimming removed 5 bases from V and 3 bases from J, with 20 bases in between. Here the CDR3 DNA reads TGTGCCAGTAGTCCGAACGGGGACATCCGCGGCTACGAGCAGTACTTC. This sequence encodes CASSPNGDIRGYEQYF.

This clone came up a few times. J is TRBJ2-1 and V is TRBV11-3, with TRBD2 matching 7 bases. The CDR3 runs 16 residues. The J segment lost 10 bases and the V segment lost 0 bases, leaving 12 bases of the junction unmatched. Germline lookup yields CDR1 SGHNT and CDR2 YENEEA. CDR3 amino acids: CASSLDYRTSSYEQFF. The CDR3 DNA is TGTGCCAGCAGCTTAGATTACCGGACTAGTTCCTACGAGCAGTTCTTC.

This sequence joins TRBV5-1 and TRBJ2-2; the match to TRBD1 covers 7 bases. V lost 4 bases to trimming and J lost 7 bases; unmatched junction nucleotides: 7. The CDR3 is made up of 14 amino acids. Per the germline V gene, CDR1 is SGHRS and CDR2 is YFSETQ. The CDR3 sequence is CASSPLQGIGELFF. CDR3 DNA sequence: TGCGCCAGCAGCCCGTTACAGGGGATCGGGGAGCTGTTTTTT.

The chain links TRBV6-2 or TRBV6-3 to TRBJ2-7; 14 positions match TRBD2. Germline trimming cut 6 bases from V and 0 bases from J; bases unmatched to any gene: 4. The CDR3 totals 16 residues. Germline V gene sequence: CDR1 MNHEY, CDR2 SVGEGT. The CDR3 bases are TGTGCCAGCAGACCTGGGACTAGCGGGAGCTCCTACGAGCAGTACTTC. Its translation: CASRPGTSGSSYEQYF.